These 20 T cell receptor beta chains originate from one sample sequenced in a study of CD8 T cells in Susac syndrome. With random hexamers, reverse transcription was performed on about 0.5 to 1 ug of RNA. Each CDR3 protein is one row after TCRdb ran MiXCR on the immunoSEQ multiplex PCR reads. This sample has fewer than 150,000 distinct CDR3 sequences, with approximately 90% found just once. Material: CD8+ T cells from PBMCs. Receptors originate from a human donor with multiple sclerosis.

CDR3 nucleotide sequence: TGTGCCAGCGCCCCTCTAGCGGGAGACCCCTCCTACGAGCAGTACTTC. The encoded protein is CASAPLAGDPSYEQYF. The gene calls are TRBV27 and TRBJ2-7; 10 bases line up with TRBD2. With 8 bases clipped from V and 0 bases from J, the junction kept 10 bases outside the gene matches. This CDR3 has 16 residues. From germline, CDR1 is MNHEY and CDR2 SMNVEV (reference sequence).

CDR3 in DNA: TGTGCCAGCAGCTTGCGGGCAAGCGAGGCAGATACGCAGTATTTT. Protein product: CASSLRASEADTQYF. The chain uses TRBV5-4 and TRBJ2-3; D is ambiguous. The CDR3 totals 15 residues. The V gene lost 1 base and the J gene lost 4 bases, with 13 bases spanning the gap. Looked up from germline, CDR1 is SGHNT and CDR2 is YYREEE (reference sequence).

The J gene is TRBJ2-7, the V gene TRBV28, with D possibly TRBD2 on 5 matching bases. The V end lost 8 bases, the J end lost 4 bases, and 18 bases lay between the germline ends. Germline lookup yields CDR1 MDHEN and CDR2 SYDVKM. This CDR3 spans 14 amino acids. As DNA, the CDR3 is TGTGCCAGCGGCGAACAACTAGAGGGATACGAGCAGTACTTC. It specifies CASGEQLEGYEQYF.

J is TRBJ2-2 and V is TRBV7-6, with 7 bases lining up with TRBD1. The CDR3 has 14 residues. The V segment lost 4 bases and the J segment 1 base; nucleotides outside the gene matches: 0. Germline V gene lookup returns CDR1 SGHVS and CDR2 FNYEAQ. The CDR3 region is CASSSGGNTGELFF. The CDR3, as DNA: TGTGCCAGCAGCTCAGGGGGGAACACCGGGGAGCTGTTTTTT.

The CDR3 loop is CASSRDRDSNQPQHF. CDR3 coding DNA: TGTGCCAGCTCACGGGACAGGGATAGCAATCAGCCCCAGCATTTT. The chain uses TRBV18 and TRBJ1-5, with 9 bases matching TRBD1. The junction had 1 base not matched to a gene; V was cut back by 4 bases and J by 0 bases. This CDR3 spans 15 amino acids. Germline V gives CDR1 KGHSH, CDR2 LQKENI.

The chain carries TRBV13 and TRBJ2-1; the match to TRBD1 covers 9 bases. V gave up 3 bases and J gave up 5 bases; unmatched junction bases: 8. The CDR3 is made up of 16 amino acids. CDR1 and CDR2 from the germline V gene are PRHDT and FYEKMQ (reference sequence). The CDR3 nucleotides are TGTGCCAGCAGCTTGTCACAGGGGGCCTTAGACAATGAGCAGTTCTTC. Its protein product is CASSLSQGALDNEQFF.

This chain uses TRBV7-8 with TRBJ2-7, with D possibly TRBD2 on 7 matching bases. Trimming removed 4 bases at V and 2 bases at J, with 15 bases between. Germline V gives CDR1 SGHVS, CDR2 FQNEAQ. There are 15 residues in the CDR3. The CDR3 DNA reads as TGTGCCAGCAGCTCATTCGGCGGGGGCCCCTACGAGCAGTACTTC. Translation: CASSSFGGGPYEQYF.

The chain joins TRBV10-3 to TRBJ2-2; 7 bases align to TRBD1. CDR1 and CDR2 from the germline V gene are ENHRY and SYGVKD. V gave up 8 bases and J gave up 4 bases; unmatched junction bases: 13. CDR3 length equals 16 residues. CDR3 loop: CAISDGQVKLTGELFF. The CDR3 bases are TGTGCCATCTCAGACGGACAGGTGAAACTCACCGGGGAGCTGTTTTTT.

The V gene is TRBV10-3, the J gene TRBJ2-7; 8 bases agree with TRBD2. Germline trimming cut 0 bases from V and 2 bases from J; bases unmatched to any gene: 6. Germline assignment: CDR1 ENHRY and CDR2 SYGVKD. The CDR3 totals 16 residues. This CDR3 is CAISESGSGKPYEQYF. In nucleotides, the CDR3 is TGTGCCATCAGTGAGTCGGGTAGCGGGAAGCCCTACGAGCAGTACTTC.

The chain has TRBV12-3 or TRBV12-4 and TRBJ2-7; a weak D match, TRBD2 (6 bases). The CDR3 is made up of 14 amino acids. The V gene lost 7 bases and the J gene lost 6 bases, with 19 bases spanning the gap. This CDR3 reads CASMEGLDLGEQYF. The CDR3 region has the DNA TGTGCCAGCATGGAGGGGCTCGATCTCGGCGAGCAGTACTTC.

The CDR3 loop reads CAWSVPETLYNEQFF. DNA for the CDR3: TGTGCCTGGAGTGTACCCGAGACACTATACAATGAGCAGTTCTTC. The chain is built from TRBV30 and TRBJ2-1; D is undetermined. Trimming took off 0 bases at V and 4 bases at J, with 13 bases between the two ends. Germline V gene sequence: CDR1 GTSNPN, CDR2 SVGIG (reference sequence). CDR3 length equals 15 residues.

This rearrangement joins TRBV4-1 to TRBJ2-1, with a weak D call TRBD2 (5 bases). Germline V gene data show CDR1 as MGHRA and CDR2 as YSYEKL. This CDR3 is 14 amino acids long. V was cut by 4 bases and J by 0 bases, with 7 bases left in between. The CDR3, as DNA: TGCGCCAGCAGCCCCGGGGACTCCTACAATGAGCAGTTCTTC. This codes for CASSPGDSYNEQFF.

The V gene is TRBV19, the J gene TRBJ2-1; D remains unclear. V was clipped by 3 bases and J by 3 bases, with 6 bases between them. The CDR3 consists of 13 residues. The V gene's germline CDR1 is LNHDA and CDR2 SQIVND (reference sequence). The CDR3 region is CASSIDRYNEQFF. In nucleotides, the CDR3 is TGTGCCAGTAGTATTGACCGCTACAATGAGCAGTTCTTC.

The chain links TRBV29-1 to TRBJ2-7; D is possibly TRBD1 or TRBD2 (5 bases each). The CDR3 loop spans 12 amino acids. CDR1 SQVTM and CDR2 ANQGSEA come from the germline V gene. V was trimmed by 4 bases and J by 0 bases, leaving 7 bases between them. The CDR3 is CSVVGASYEQYF. CDR3 in DNA: TGCAGCGTTGTCGGGGCCTCCTACGAGCAGTACTTC.

The genes are TRBV4-1 and TRBJ1-1; TRBD1 agrees at 10 bases. This CDR3 region has 17 residues. Germline V gives CDR1 MGHRA, CDR2 YSYEKL. The trim removed 1 base at V and 2 bases at J, leaving 7 bases unmatched. The CDR3 DNA is TGCGCCAGCAGCCAAGCTGGCGGGACAGGGGACAACACTGAAGCTTTCTTT. Translated, it gives CASSQAGGTGDNTEAFF.

This chain links TRBV4-1 with TRBJ2-1; 9 bases are shared with TRBD2. J gave up 4 bases and V 6 bases, and 13 bases lay outside the gene matches. The CDR3 is 17 residues long. CDR1 is MGHRA and CDR2 is YSYEKL in the germline V gene. The CDR3, as DNA: TGCGCCAGCAGTCCACAAAACCTAGCGGGAATTTACAATGAGCAGTTCTTC. Protein product: CASSPQNLAGIYNEQFF.

The V call is TRBV6-6, the J call TRBJ2-7, with D unclear. The ends were cut back, 2 bases at V and 3 bases at J, with 5 bases in the middle. Germline V gene lookup returns CDR1 MNHNY and CDR2 SVGAGI (reference sequence). The CDR3 has 12 residues. CDR3 coding DNA: TGTGCCAGCAGTTACGACGTCTACGAGCAGTACTTC. Residues: CASSYDVYEQYF.

The rearrangement links TRBV28 to TRBJ1-5; D remains unclear. V was shortened by 11 bases and J by 4 bases, with 24 bases between the two germline ends. This CDR3 is built from 16 residues. The germline V gene has CDR1 MDHEN and CDR2 SYDVKM. The CDR3 region has the DNA TGTGCCTCAGCAAGGGTAGGTTGGCCGCCAAATCAGCCCCAGCATTTT. Protein sequence: CASARVGWPPNQPQHF.

This chain links TRBV29-1 with TRBJ1-1; the match to TRBD1 covers 12 bases. There are 15 residues in the CDR3. Germline CDR1 SQVTM, CDR2 ANQGSEA. V shed 5 bases, J shed 4 bases, and the junction held 8 bases outside the gene matches. The CDR3 DNA reads as TGCAGCGTTCGTGGGACAGGGGGCGTTGGCACTGAAGCTTTCTTT. Protein product: CSVRGTGGVGTEAFF.

J is TRBJ1-1 and V is TRBV4-2; D unclear. This CDR3 contains 13 residues. Trimming left V 4 bases short and J 3 bases short, with 9 bases between. Looked up from germline, CDR1 is LGHNA and CDR2 is YNFKEQ. The CDR3 is CASSPYGDTEAFF. CDR3 sequence (DNA): TGTGCCAGCAGCCCCTACGGGGACACTGAAGCTTTCTTT.